This T cell receptor (beta chain) appears in the sequencing data of a study of CD8 T cells in ankylosing spondylitis. From the 5' RACE reads, TCRdb called clonotypes with MiXCR, one entry per CDR3 protein. The sample holds about 150,000 distinct CDR3 sequences, around 42% seen once. Whole-study results and caveats: Disease-linked clones bore a CD8+ phenotype, appearing relatively rarely in peripheral blood. The authors reported significant enrichment of disease-linked clones in matched ankylosing spondylitis synovial fluid. One TCR beta motif, made up of 7 or 8 highly homologous variants, appeared characteristic of ankylosing spondylitis blood.

CDR1 SQVTM and CDR2 ANQGSEA come from the germline V gene. The CDR3 sequence is 13 residues long. V was cut by 6 bases and J by 2 bases, with 12 bases left in between. On this clonotype: Antigen: not known.

This TCR came from a male donor with ankylosing spondylitis. The material sequenced was synovial fluid, either unsorted or a sorted T cell fraction (not recorded which). This chain links TRBV29-1 with TRBJ2-3; D unclear. Here the CDR3 reads CSVVSFLTDTQYF. CDR3 DNA sequence: TGCAGCGTCGTCTCTTTTCTCACAGATACGCAGTATTTT.